The 17 T cell receptor beta chains listed next were all sequenced from one sample in a study of cytomegalovirus exposure and HLA in healthy donors (dated by TCRdb to the late 2010s). The library was obtained by the immunoSEQ multiplex PCR assay. As stored in TCRdb, this immuneACCESS dataset retains in-frame rearrangements with V and J assigned. A fraction of the clones does not appear; measured against another copy, unresolved V genes explain less than half of the discrepancy, and the remainder lacks a known reason. In all, the sample holds approximately 160,000 clones, and roughly nine tenths of those were seen once. The ten biggest clones cover around 6% of the sample. The sequenced material came from PBMCs. Receptors were obtained from a woman in her 30s in good health and CMV-seronegative.

Details on this clone: This sample also contains other DNA sequences that code for the same CDR3. The V and J genes are TRBV6-6 and TRBJ2-1, with D possibly being TRBD1 (5 bases). The germline gives CDR1 MNHNY, CDR2 SVGAGI (reference sequence). The V end was cut by 5 bases, the J end by 4 bases, with 9 bases between. This CDR3 is built from 13 residues. In nucleotides, the CDR3 is TGTGCCAGCAGTCGAGACAGTTACAATGAGCAGTTCTTC. Residues: CASSRDSYNEQFF.

The gene calls are TRBV18 and TRBJ2-7, with TRBD1 matching over 7 bases. The V and J ends lost 4 bases and 6 bases, in that order; junction bases with no gene match: 9. Germline CDR1 and CDR2: KGHSH and LQKENI. This CDR3 comprises 14 residues. CDR3 loop: CASSQQGSVAEQYF. The CDR3 nucleotides read TGTGCCAGCTCACAACAGGGGTCCGTCGCCGAGCAGTACTTC. Together with reference TRBV18 and TRBJ2-7, the CDR3 gives the full variable domain: NAGVMQNPRHLVRRRGQEARLRCSPMKGHSHVYWYRQLPEEGLKFMVYLQKENIIDESGMPKERFSAEFPKEGPSILRIQQVVRGDSAAYFCASSQQGSVAEQYFGPGTRLTVT.

This sequence joins TRBV10-3 and TRBJ2-7, with 12 bases that match TRBD2. Per the germline V gene, CDR1 is ENHRY and CDR2 is SYGVKD. This CDR3 comprises 15 residues. V shed 5 bases and J 0 bases; nucleotides not matched to a gene: 2. CDR3 nucleotide sequence: TGTGCCATCAGTCGACTAGCGGGGGACTCCTACGAGCAGTACTTC. Protein: CAISRLAGDSYEQYF.

This chain joins TRBV6-5 and TRBJ2-6; the D is unclear. Trimming removed 11 bases from V and 0 bases from J, with 5 bases in between. This CDR3 region has 12 residues. CDR1 and CDR2 (germline): MNHEY, SVGAGI. The CDR3 DNA follows: TGTGCCGCGACCTCTGGGGCCAACGTCCTGACTTTC. Its translation: CAATSGANVLTF.

The chain couples TRBV5-6 to TRBJ2-1; tentative D call: TRBD2 (5 bases). With 1 base removed from V and 9 bases from J, the gap between germline ends came to 8 bases. Germline V lookup: CDR1 SGHDT, CDR2 YYEEEE. The CDR3 sequence is 12 residues long. As DNA, the CDR3 is TGTGCCAGCAGCTTGTGGGCGGGTGAGCAGTTCTTC. Amino acid sequence: CASSLWAGEQFF.

V usage is TRBV4-1 and J usage is TRBJ2-3; 8 bases match TRBD2. V trimming: 0 bases; J trimming: 1 base; junction bases outside the gene matches: 6. In germline, CDR1 is MGHRA, CDR2 YSYEKL. The CDR3 runs to 17 residues. The CDR3 region is CASSQDGTSGGTDTQYF. Here the CDR3 DNA reads TGCGCCAGCAGCCAAGATGGGACTAGTGGCGGCACAGATACGCAGTATTTT.

This clone was counted between two and nine times. This sequence joins TRBV4-2 and TRBJ2-7, with D perhaps assigned TRBD1 or TRBD2 (6 bases each). CDR1 LGHNA and CDR2 YNFKEQ come from the germline V gene. Trimming left V 4 bases short and J 4 bases short, with 14 bases between. CDR3 length equals 14 residues. The CDR3 DNA is TGTGCCAGCAGCCCCTCCGGGGGCGTATACGAGCAGTACTTC. Its translation is CASSPSGGVYEQYF.

The rearrangement links TRBV11-2 to TRBJ2-7, with TRBD2 identical over 10 bases. Trimming took 1 base from V and 4 from J; bases not matched to a gene: 4. Germline V gene sequence: CDR1 SGHAT, CDR2 FQNNGV. The CDR3 runs 15 residues. In DNA, the CDR3 is TGTGCCAGCAGCTTAGGGCTAGCGGGAGTGTACGAGCAGTACTTC. It yields the protein CASSLGLAGVYEQYF.

This clone was counted between two and nine times. The V and J genes are TRBV4-2 and TRBJ1-5; 7 bases fit TRBD1. V dropped 4 bases and J dropped 5; count of bases not matched to a gene: 5. The CDR3 contains 14 residues. Germline lookup yields CDR1 LGHNA and CDR2 YNFKEQ. The CDR3 loop is CASSPTGRDQPQHF. CDR3 bases: TGTGCCAGCAGCCCGACAGGGAGAGATCAGCCCCAGCATTTT.

This clone was counted a single time. The chain is built from TRBV11-3 and TRBJ2-1; perhaps TRBD1 as D (6 bases). This CDR3 contains 13 residues. The V end lost 2 bases, the J end lost 9 bases, and 11 bases lay between the germline ends. Looked up from germline, CDR1 is SGHNT and CDR2 is YENEEA. CDR3 sequence reads: CASSLPGTLEQFF. The CDR3 DNA reads as TGTGCCAGCAGCTTACCCGGGACACTTGAGCAGTTCTTC.

The chain combines TRBV5-6 with TRBJ2-7; TRBD1 matches at 12 bases. The CDR3 totals 15 residues. Looked up from germline, CDR1 is SGHDT and CDR2 is YYEEEE. The trim removed 2 bases at V and 2 bases at J, leaving 2 bases unmatched. CDR3 sequence reads: CASSFGTGGAYEQYF. The CDR3 coding sequence is TGTGCCAGCAGCTTCGGGACAGGGGGCGCCTACGAGCAGTACTTC.

The chain links TRBV9 to TRBJ2-1, with 10 bases that match TRBD2. Germline-derived CDR1 and CDR2 are SGDLS and YYNGEE. V gave up 2 bases and J gave up 8 bases; unmatched junction bases: 7. This CDR3 has 15 amino acids. In DNA, the CDR3 is TGTGCCAGCAGCGTGCGAGCGGGGGGGCAGGATGAGCAGTTCTTC. It codes for CASSVRAGGQDEQFF. Full variable domain (outside the CDR3, taken from reference TRBV9 and TRBJ2-1): DSGVTQTPKHLITATGQRVTLRCSPRSGDLSVYWYQQSLDQGLQFLIQYYNGEERAKGNILERFSAQQFPDLHSELNLSSLELGDSALYFCASSVRAGGQDEQFFGPGTRLTVL.

This chain uses TRBV29-1 with TRBJ1-6; D is uncertain. The germline V gene has CDR1 SQVTM and CDR2 ANQGSEA. Between the trimmed V and J ends, which lost 5 bases and 6 bases, there was a span of 11 bases. The length of the CDR3 is 13 residues. The CDR3 DNA follows: TGCAGCGTTCGACAAGTACCTAATTCACCCCTCCACTTT. Translating it yields CSVRQVPNSPLHF.

The V and J genes are TRBV7-2 and TRBJ2-5, with D possibly TRBD2 on 7 matching bases. The CDR3 runs to 15 residues. V lost 2 bases to trimming and J lost 5 bases, with 15 bases between them. Germline CDR1 is SGHTA and CDR2 is FQGNSA. Here the CDR3 DNA reads TGTGCCAGCAGCTTATCCGGGGGGCCTTATGAGACCCAGTACTTC. This encodes CASSLSGGPYETQYF.

This clone occurred once. The J gene is TRBJ2-5, the V gene TRBV2; 9 bases fit TRBD2. V was clipped by 11 bases and J by 5 bases; unmatched bases: 21. In germline, CDR1 is SNHLY, CDR2 FYNNEI. The CDR3 length is 17 residues. The CDR3 spells CAGGGASGVQLRETQYF. The DNA of the CDR3 is TGTGCCGGAGGGGGGGCTAGCGGGGTACAACTGAGGGAGACCCAGTACTTC.

This chain uses TRBV28 with TRBJ2-7; 13 nucleotides match TRBD2. There are 20 residues in the CDR3. V was pared by 2 bases and J by 3 bases, with 16 bases of the junction left unmatched. Germline assignment: CDR1 MDHEN and CDR2 SYDVKM. The CDR3 reads CASSLGGFGLAGENYYEQYF. The CDR3 bases are TGTGCCAGCAGTTTAGGGGGATTTGGACTAGCGGGAGAAAATTACTACGAGCAGTACTTC.

This clone has a handful of counts. The junction and the germline gene differ at one end; a read error may be behind it. The V gene is TRBV15, the J gene TRBJ1-5; 7 bases are shared with TRBD1. Germline V gene lookup returns CDR1 LNHNV and CDR2 YYDKDF (reference sequence). This CDR3 is built from 17 residues. CDR3 residues: CATSREQGRVGNQPQHF. CDR3 sequence (DNA): TGTGCCACCAGCCGAGAACAGGGGAGGGTGGGGAATCAGCCCCAGCATTTT.